This T cell receptor (beta chain) emerged from a study of CD8+ T cells in alopecia areata. Across the study: Tofacitinib therapy lasting 6 to 18 months was followed by 6 months off drug.

Cell sorting was applied to PBMCs, and CD4+ and CD8+ T cells were collected. This clone came up a few times. The same CDR3 arises from other DNA sequences in this sample as well. Investigators isolated RNA and reverse transcribed it into cDNA to act as the sequencing template. Libraries were prepared by immunoSEQ multiplex PCR; TCRdb keeps only in-frame clonotypes and omits some of them. This table holds more than 95,000 clones, roughly 41% found once. The CDR3 spans 13 residues. Germline CDR1 is SQVTM and CDR2 is ANQGSEA. Trimming cost V 0 bases and J 8 bases, with 10 bases left between them. The rearrangement joins TRBV29-1 to TRBJ2-2; D assignment may be TRBD1 or TRBD2 (6 bases each). The sequence derives from a human donor with alopecia areata. Sequencing input: CD4+ T cells sorted from blood. As DNA, the CDR3 is TGCAGCGTTGAAGATGGGGGGCGGGGGGAGCTGTTTTTT. The encoded protein is CSVEDGGRGELFF.